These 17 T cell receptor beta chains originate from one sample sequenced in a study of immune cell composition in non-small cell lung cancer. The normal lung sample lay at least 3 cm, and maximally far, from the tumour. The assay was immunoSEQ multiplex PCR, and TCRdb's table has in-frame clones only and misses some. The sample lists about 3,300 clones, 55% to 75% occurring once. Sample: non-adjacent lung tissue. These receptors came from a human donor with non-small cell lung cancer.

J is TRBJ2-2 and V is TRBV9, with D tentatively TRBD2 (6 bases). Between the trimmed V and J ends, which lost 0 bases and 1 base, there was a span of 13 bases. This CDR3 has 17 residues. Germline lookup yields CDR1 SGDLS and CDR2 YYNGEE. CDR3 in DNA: TGTGCCAGCAGCGTAGCCTCCCAAGCGGGGAACACCGGGGAGCTGTTTTTT. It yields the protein CASSVASQAGNTGELFF.

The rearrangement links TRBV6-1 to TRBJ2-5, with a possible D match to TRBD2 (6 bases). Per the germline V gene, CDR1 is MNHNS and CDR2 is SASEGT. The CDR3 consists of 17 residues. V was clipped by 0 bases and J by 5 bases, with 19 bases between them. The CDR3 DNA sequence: TGTGCCAGCAGTGAAGCCGGCGGAGGGGCGCCTGGGGAGACCCAGTACTTC. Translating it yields CASSEAGGGAPGETQYF.

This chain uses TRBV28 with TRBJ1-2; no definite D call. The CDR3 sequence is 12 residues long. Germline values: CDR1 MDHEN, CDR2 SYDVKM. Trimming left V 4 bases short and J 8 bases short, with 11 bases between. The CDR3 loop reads CASSSLARGYTF. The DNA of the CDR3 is TGTGCCAGCAGTTCCCTTGCCCGGGGCTACACCTTC.

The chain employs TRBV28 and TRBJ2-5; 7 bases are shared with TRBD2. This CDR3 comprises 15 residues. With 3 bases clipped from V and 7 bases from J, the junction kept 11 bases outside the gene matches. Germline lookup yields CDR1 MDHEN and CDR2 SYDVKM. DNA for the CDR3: TGTGCCAGCAGTTTTAGGGTAGCGGGCAAAGGGACCCAGTACTTC. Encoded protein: CASSFRVAGKGTQYF. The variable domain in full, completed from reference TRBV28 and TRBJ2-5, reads DVKVTQSSRYLVKRTGEKVFLECVQDMDHENMFWYRQDPGLGLRLIYFSYDVKMKEKGDIPEGYSVSREKKERFSLILESASTNQTSMYLCASSFRVAGKGTQYFGPGTRLLVL.

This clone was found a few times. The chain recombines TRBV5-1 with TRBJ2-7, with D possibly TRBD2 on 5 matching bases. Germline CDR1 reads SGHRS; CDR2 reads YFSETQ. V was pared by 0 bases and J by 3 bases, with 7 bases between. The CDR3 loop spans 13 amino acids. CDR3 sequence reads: CASSLGGDYEQYF. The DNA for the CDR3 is TGCGCCAGCAGCTTGGGGGGAGACTACGAGCAGTACTTC.

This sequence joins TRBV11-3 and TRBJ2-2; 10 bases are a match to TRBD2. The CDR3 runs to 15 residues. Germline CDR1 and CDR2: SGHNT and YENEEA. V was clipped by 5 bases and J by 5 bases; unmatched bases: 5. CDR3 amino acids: CASSILAGGTGELFF. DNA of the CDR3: TGTGCCAGCAGCATATTAGCGGGGGGAACCGGGGAGCTGTTTTTT.

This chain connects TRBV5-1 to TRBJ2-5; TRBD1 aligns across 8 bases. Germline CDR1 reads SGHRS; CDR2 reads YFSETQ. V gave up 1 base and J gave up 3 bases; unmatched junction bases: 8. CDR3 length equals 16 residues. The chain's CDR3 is CASSLLQGASKETQYF. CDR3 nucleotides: TGCGCCAGCAGCTTGTTGCAGGGGGCTAGTAAAGAGACCCAGTACTTC. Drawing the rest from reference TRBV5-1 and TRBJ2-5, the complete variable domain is KAGVTQTPRYLIKTRGQQVTLSCSPISGHRSVSWYQQTPGQGLQFLFEYFSETQRNKGNFPGRFSGRQFSNSRSEMNVSTLELGDSALYLCASSLLQGASKETQYFGPGTRLLVL.

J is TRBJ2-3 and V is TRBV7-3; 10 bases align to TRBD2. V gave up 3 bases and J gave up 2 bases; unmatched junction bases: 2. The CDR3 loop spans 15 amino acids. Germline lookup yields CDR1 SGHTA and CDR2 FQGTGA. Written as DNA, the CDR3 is TGTGCCAGCAGCTTGAGCGGGAGGGACACAGATACGCAGTATTTT. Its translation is CASSLSGRDTDTQYF.

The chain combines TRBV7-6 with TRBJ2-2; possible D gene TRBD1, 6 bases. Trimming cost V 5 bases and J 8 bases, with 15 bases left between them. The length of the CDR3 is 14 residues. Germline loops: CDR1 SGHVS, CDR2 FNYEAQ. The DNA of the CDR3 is TGTGCCAGCAGCCTCCCTACAGGGACGGGGGAGCTGTTTTTT. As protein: CASSLPTGTGELFF.

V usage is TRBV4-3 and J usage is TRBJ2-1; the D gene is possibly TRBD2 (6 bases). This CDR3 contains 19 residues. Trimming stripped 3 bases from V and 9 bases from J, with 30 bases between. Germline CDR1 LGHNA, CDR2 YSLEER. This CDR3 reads CASSQWGQATGLKRSEQFF. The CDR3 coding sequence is TGCGCCAGCAGCCAGTGGGGTCAGGCAACTGGACTAAAGAGGAGTGAGCAGTTCTTC.

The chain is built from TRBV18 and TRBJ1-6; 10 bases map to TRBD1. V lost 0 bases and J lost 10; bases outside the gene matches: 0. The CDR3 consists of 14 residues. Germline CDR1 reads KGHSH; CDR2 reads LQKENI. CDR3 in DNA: TGTGCCAGCTCACCACCGGGACAGGGGTCACCCCTCCACTTT. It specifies CASSPPGQGSPLHF.

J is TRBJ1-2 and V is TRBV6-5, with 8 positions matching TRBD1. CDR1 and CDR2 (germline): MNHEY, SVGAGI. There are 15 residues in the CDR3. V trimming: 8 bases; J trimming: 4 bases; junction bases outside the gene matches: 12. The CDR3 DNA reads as TGTGCCAGCTCCGGCCCCGACAGGGGTTCCTATGGCTACACCTTC. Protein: CASSGPDRGSYGYTF.

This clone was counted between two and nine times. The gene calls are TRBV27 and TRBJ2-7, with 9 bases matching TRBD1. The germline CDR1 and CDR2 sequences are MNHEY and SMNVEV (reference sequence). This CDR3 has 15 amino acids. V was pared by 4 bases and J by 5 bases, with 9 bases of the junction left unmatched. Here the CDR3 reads CASSSRGTGFHEQYF. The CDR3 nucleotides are TGTGCCAGCAGTTCTCGGGGGACAGGGTTCCACGAGCAGTACTTC.

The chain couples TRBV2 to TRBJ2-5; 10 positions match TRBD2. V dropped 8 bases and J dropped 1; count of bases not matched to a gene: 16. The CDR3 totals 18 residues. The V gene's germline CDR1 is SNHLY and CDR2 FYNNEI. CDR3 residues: CASPSGVRSGGSQETQYF. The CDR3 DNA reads TGTGCCAGCCCGAGTGGTGTCCGTAGCGGGGGGTCCCAAGAGACCCAGTACTTC. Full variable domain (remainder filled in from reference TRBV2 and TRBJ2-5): EPEVTQTPSHQVTQMGQEVILRCVPISNHLYFYWYRQILGQKVEFLVSFYNNEISEKSEIFDDQFSVERPDGSNFTLKIRSTKLEDSAMYFCASPSGVRSGGSQETQYFGPGTRLLVL.

In nucleotides, the CDR3 is TGTGCCAGCAGCTCCCAGGGGTCGCAGTATTTT. It translates to CASSSQGSQYF. The chain links TRBV7-1 to TRBJ2-3, with TRBD1 as a possible D gene (6 bases). TRBV7-1 is an ORF; its function is uncertain. V was clipped by 3 bases and J by 10 bases, with 8 bases between them. This CDR3 contains 11 residues.

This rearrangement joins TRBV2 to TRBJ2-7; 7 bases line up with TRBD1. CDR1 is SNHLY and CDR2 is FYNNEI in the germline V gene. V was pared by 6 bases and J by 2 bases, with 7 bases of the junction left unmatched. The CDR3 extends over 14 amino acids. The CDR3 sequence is CASRPRQGTYEQYF. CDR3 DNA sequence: TGTGCCAGCAGGCCGAGACAGGGAACCTACGAGCAGTACTTC.

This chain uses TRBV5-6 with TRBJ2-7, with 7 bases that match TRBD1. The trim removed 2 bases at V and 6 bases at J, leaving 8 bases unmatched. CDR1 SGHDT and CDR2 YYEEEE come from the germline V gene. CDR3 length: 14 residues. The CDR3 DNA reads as TGTGCCAGCAGCTTCACCGGGACAGTCCTCGAGCAGTACTTC. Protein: CASSFTGTVLEQYF.